This TCR beta chain was retrieved from a study of T cell repertoires in cytomegalovirus infection. MiXCR was run by TCRdb on the reads, yielding one entry per CDR3 protein. The data contain under 800,000 distinct CDR3 sequences, 20% to 25% of them seen just once; the ten biggest clones take up under 8.5%. The CDR3 is made up of 16 amino acids. Germline trimming cut 6 bases from V and 2 bases from J; bases unmatched to any gene: 7. Germline-derived CDR1 and CDR2 are SGHTA and FQGNSA. This clonotype has a handful of counts. The chain combines TRBV7-2 with TRBJ2-1; 10 positions match TRBD2. The source is a human donor in good health (CMV status not recorded). Some clones in this sample may be carry-over from other donors' samples. The sample taken for sequencing was CD8+ T cells from PBMCs. This chain's CDR3 is CASRLTGTSAYNEQFF. CDR3 nucleotide sequence: TGTGCCAGCAGATTAACCGGGACTAGCGCCTACAATGAGCAGTTCTTC.